A selection of T cell receptor beta chains follows, all from one sample in a study of blood T cell repertoires in COVID-19. Sequencing was performed with immunoSEQ multiplex PCR; in TCRdb, only in-frame clones are kept and a portion is missing. This table has about 320,000 clones, 75% to 85% appearing once. The specimen was peripheral blood. Receptors were obtained from a human donor in a cohort sampled during active COVID-19. The CDR3 runs from the conserved cysteine through the conserved F or W. The order of the fields is D gene, V gene, J gene, CDR3 protein, CDR3 DNA. A D gene is named only where the DNA matches it firmly.

d_gene: TRBD1
v_gene: TRBV27
j_gene: TRBJ2-7
CDR3aa: CATGPDRVFHEQYF
CDR3nt: TGTGCCACGGGGCCGGACAGGGTGTTCCACGAGCAGTACTTC

d_gene: TRBD1
v_gene: TRBV5-6
j_gene: TRBJ2-2
CDR3aa: CASSLGDRAGELFF
CDR3nt: TGTGCCAGCAGCTTGGGTGACAGGGCCGGGGAGCTGTTTTTT

d_gene: .
v_gene: TRBV7-9
j_gene: TRBJ1-2
CDR3aa: CASSLLGGREKSYGYTF
CDR3nt: TGTGCCAGCAGCTTACTCGGGGGGCGGGAGAAGAGCTATGGCTACACCTTC

d_gene: .
v_gene: TRBV7-2
j_gene: TRBJ2-2
CDR3aa: CASRQTSTGELFF
CDR3nt: TGTGCCAGCAGACAAACTAGCACCGGGGAGCTGTTTTTT

d_gene: TRBD1
v_gene: TRBV6-5
j_gene: TRBJ1-4
CDR3aa: CASSPKGALGEKLFF
CDR3nt: TGTGCCAGCAGTCCGAAGGGGGCTCTTGGCGAAAAACTGTTTTTT

d_gene: .
v_gene: TRBV19
j_gene: TRBJ1-4
CDR3aa: CASSWGLEEQKLFF
CDR3nt: TGTGCCAGTAGTTGGGGACTCGAGGAGCAAAAACTGTTTTTT

d_gene: .
v_gene: TRBV30
j_gene: TRBJ1-1
CDR3aa: CACLGALNTEAFF
CDR3nt: TGTGCCTGCTTGGGGGCCCTGAACACTGAAGCTTTCTTT

d_gene: TRBD1
v_gene: TRBV5-4
j_gene: TRBJ1-2
CDR3aa: CASSSRGRSGYTF
CDR3nt: TGTGCCAGCAGCTCCAGGGGGCGAAGTGGCTACACCTTC

d_gene: .
v_gene: TRBV7-9
j_gene: TRBJ1-4
CDR3aa: CASSSLATNEKLFF
CDR3nt: TGTGCCAGCAGCTCACTAGCAACTAATGAAAAACTGTTTTTT

d_gene: TRBD1
v_gene: TRBV19
j_gene: TRBJ1-2
CDR3aa: CASSYPRDRAYGYTF
CDR3nt: TGTGCCAGTAGTTATCCCCGGGACAGGGCCTATGGCTACACCTTC

d_gene: .
v_gene: TRBV11-2
j_gene: TRBJ1-3
CDR3aa: CASSPSKTGSGNTIYF
CDR3nt: TGTGCCAGCAGCCCGTCGAAGACGGGGTCTGGAAACACCATATATTTT

d_gene: .
v_gene: TRBV2
j_gene: TRBJ1-2
CDR3aa: CANPDRQANYGYTF
CDR3nt: TGTGCCAACCCAGACAGACAAGCTAACTATGGCTACACCTTC

d_gene: TRBD2
v_gene: TRBV28
j_gene: TRBJ2-1
CDR3aa: CASSVAGARYNEQFF
CDR3nt: TGTGCCAGCAGTGTAGCGGGAGCAAGATACAATGAGCAGTTCTTC

d_gene: TRBD2
v_gene: TRBV19
j_gene: TRBJ2-1
CDR3aa: CASSMPGLAGGNEQFF
CDR3nt: TGTGCCAGTAGTATGCCCGGACTAGCGGGGGGCAATGAGCAGTTCTTC

d_gene: .
v_gene: TRBV19
j_gene: TRBJ1-2
CDR3aa: CASVAGSNYGYTF
CDR3nt: TGTGCCAGTGTCGCAGGGTCGAACTATGGCTACACCTTC

d_gene: TRBD2
v_gene: TRBV19
j_gene: TRBJ2-3
CDR3aa: CASSRLAGGRDTQYF
CDR3nt: TGTGCCAGTAGTAGACTAGCGGGGGGGCGAGATACGCAGTATTTT